This T cell receptor (beta chain) was observed in a study of blood T cell repertoires in COVID-19. For the study at large: The study drew acute and convalescent COVID-19 samples from the United States, Italy and Spain. In each case, the material was cDNA or gDNA derived from T cells, B-cell-depleted T cells, or PBMCs.

The CDR3 length is 17 residues. V lost 2 bases, J lost 4 bases, and 5 bases stayed unmatched. The germline V gene has CDR1 SGDLS and CDR2 YYNGEE. Regarding this clone: This same CDR3 is encoded by further DNA sequences in the sample.

Clones were sequenced by immunoSEQ multiplex PCR, and TCRdb holds only the in-frame ones, with some missing. The table lists tens of thousands of clones, approximately 79% of them singletons. This chain links TRBV9 with TRBJ2-3; 15 bases are a match to TRBD2. This receptor was taken from a man in his fifties or sixties with active or convalescent COVID-19. The material sequenced was peripheral blood. CDR3 sequence reads: CASSVGTSGGRADTQYF. As DNA, the CDR3 is TGTGCCAGCAGCGTTGGGACTAGCGGGGGGAGGGCAGATACGCAGTATTTT.